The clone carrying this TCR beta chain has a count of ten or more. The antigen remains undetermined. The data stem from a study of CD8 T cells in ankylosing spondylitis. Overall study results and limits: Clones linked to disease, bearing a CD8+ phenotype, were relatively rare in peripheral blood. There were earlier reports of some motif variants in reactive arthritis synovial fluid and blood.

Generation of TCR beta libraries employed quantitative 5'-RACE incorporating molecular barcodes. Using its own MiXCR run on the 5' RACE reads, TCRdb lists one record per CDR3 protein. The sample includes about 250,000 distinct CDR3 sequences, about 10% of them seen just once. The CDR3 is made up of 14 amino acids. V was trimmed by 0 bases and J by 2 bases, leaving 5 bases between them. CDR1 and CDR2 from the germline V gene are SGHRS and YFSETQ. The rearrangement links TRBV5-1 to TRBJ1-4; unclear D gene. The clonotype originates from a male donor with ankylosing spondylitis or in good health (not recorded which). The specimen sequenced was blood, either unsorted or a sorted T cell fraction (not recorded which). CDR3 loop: CASSLVGTNEKLFF. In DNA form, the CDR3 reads TGCGCCAGCAGCTTGGTGGGGACTAATGAAAAACTGTTTTTT. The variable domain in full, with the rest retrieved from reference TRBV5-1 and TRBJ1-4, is KAGVTQTPRYLIKTRGQQVTLSCSPISGHRSVSWYQQTPGQGLQFLFEYFSETQRNKGNFPGRFSGRQFSNSRSEMNVSTLELGDSALYLCASSLVGTNEKLFFGSGTQLSVL.